This T cell receptor (beta chain) was captured in a study of T-cell reconstitution after alpha-beta-depleted transplantation in children (dated by TCRdb to about 2016). At the level of the whole study: The study quantitatively tracked T-cell immune reconstitution after TCRalphabeta/CD19-depleted allogeneic hematopoietic cell transplantation in children using TCR repertoire profiling. On the study overall, not on this receptor specifically: The high TCRbeta diversity at day 60 in some patients was ascribed to recipient T cells and intrathymic progenitors that had survived conditioning. The apparently early recovery of alphabetaT-cell counts about two months after transplant reportedly depended on only several hundred rapidly expanded clones that came from non-depleted graft cells. Over subsequent months, a decline in hyperexpanded clone frequencies was noted, and after one year, T-cell counts and TCRbeta diversity were mostly ascribed to newly produced T cells.

Between the V and J ends, shortened by 3 bases and 8 bases respectively, the junction contains 17 bases. The CDR3 covers 15 residues, taking in both the cysteine and the phenylalanine. Here the CDR3 DNA is all that survives: 45 bases in frame from base 1. The germline V gene (reference sequence) gives CDR1 as SEHNR and CDR2 as FQNEAQ. The sample's treatment or condition label, decoded: allogeneic hematopoietic cell transplantation with graft depleted of TCRalphabeta T cells and CD19 B cells. The children who served as transplant recipients had been given grafts of TCRalphabeta/CD19-depleted allogeneic hematopoietic cells. The receptor library was made with PCR. Sequencer: Illumina HiSeq 2500. TCR libraries were prepared with molecular barcoding, using unique molecular identifiers to normalize TCRbeta repertoire quantification. The public reads were quality trimmed at Q25 with fastp and then assembled into clones with MiXCR by TCRdb, keeping productive beta chains. For every CDR3 protein sequence, its rows merge into one entry that carries the most common genes and DNA. The table for this sample lists around 230,000 distinct CDR3 sequences; over 15% of them were counted only once. In total, the top ten clones hold 35% to 50% of the sample.

A note on this clonotype: The antigen it binds to is not known. The input lacks base qualities; no much larger clone sits a single base away.

The receptor's source is a male patient aged 2-9 years who had a stem cell transplant for acute lymphoblastic leukemia, so the T cells may come from the graft donor. This receptor chain uses TRBV7-9 and TRBJ1-5; TRBD1 could be the D gene, as 6 bases match. The material sequenced was PBMCs, mostly from graft donor cells, taken 360 days after TCRalphabeta/CD19-depleted stem cell transplant. The CDR3 corresponds to CASSLGGRGAEPQHF. The nucleotides are TGTGCCAGCAGCTTGGGGGGACGGGGGGCCGAGCCCCAGCATTTT.